This T cell receptor beta chain came from a study of OX40 agonist ivuxolimab in advanced cancers. The study, taken as a whole, reports: Expanded clones were, on average, more numerous in CD8+ T cells than in CD4+.

Patients had blood sampled at baseline and again on cycle 4 day 1 and cycle 7 day 1. The data were produced by immunoSEQ multiplex PCR, yet TCRdb's version contains in-frame clones alone and is incomplete. This sample has under 90,000 clones, with about 92% found just once. To note about this clone: The target antigen is unknown.

The sequences come from CD4+ or CD8+ T cells sorted from blood, collected in a trial of the OX40 agonist ivuxolimab. The sequence derives from an adult with an advanced solid tumor such as melanoma, head and neck, liver or kidney cancer.

For the CDR3, the DNA is TGTGCCAGCAGTCAGGGTCGCACTGAAGCTTTCTTT. Translating it yields CASSQGRTEAFF. This sequence joins TRBV7-2 and TRBJ1-1, with a tentative D call TRBD1 (5 bases). CDR3 length equals 12 residues. V was cut by 6 bases and J by 4 bases, with 9 bases left in between. CDR1 SGHTA and CDR2 FQGNSA come from the germline V gene.